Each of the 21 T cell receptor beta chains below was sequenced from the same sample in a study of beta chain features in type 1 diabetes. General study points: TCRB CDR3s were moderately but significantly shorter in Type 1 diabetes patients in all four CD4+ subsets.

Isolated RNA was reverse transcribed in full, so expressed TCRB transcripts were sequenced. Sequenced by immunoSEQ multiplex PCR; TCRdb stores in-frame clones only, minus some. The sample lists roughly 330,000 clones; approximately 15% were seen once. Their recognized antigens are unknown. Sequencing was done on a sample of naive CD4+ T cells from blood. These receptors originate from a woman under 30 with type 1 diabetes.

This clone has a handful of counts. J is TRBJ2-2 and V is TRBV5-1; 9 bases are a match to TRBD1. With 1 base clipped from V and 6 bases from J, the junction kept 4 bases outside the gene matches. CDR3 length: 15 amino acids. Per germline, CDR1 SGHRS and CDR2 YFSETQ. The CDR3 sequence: CASSLSTGGPGELFF. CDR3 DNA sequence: TGCGCCAGCAGCTTGTCGACAGGGGGACCCGGGGAGCTGTTTTTT.

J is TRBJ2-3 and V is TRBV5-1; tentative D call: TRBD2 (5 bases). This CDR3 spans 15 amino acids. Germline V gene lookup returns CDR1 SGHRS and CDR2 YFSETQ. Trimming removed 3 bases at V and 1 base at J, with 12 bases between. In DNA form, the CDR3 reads TGCGCCAGCAGCTATAACGGGATGGGCACAGATACGCAGTATTTT. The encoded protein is CASSYNGMGTDTQYF.

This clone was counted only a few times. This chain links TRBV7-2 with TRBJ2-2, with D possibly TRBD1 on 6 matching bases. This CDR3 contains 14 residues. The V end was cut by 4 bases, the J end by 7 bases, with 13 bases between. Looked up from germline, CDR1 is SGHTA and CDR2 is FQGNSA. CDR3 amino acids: CASSSLQGGGELFF. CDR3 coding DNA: TGTGCCAGCAGCTCCTTACAGGGCGGCGGGGAGCTGTTTTTT.

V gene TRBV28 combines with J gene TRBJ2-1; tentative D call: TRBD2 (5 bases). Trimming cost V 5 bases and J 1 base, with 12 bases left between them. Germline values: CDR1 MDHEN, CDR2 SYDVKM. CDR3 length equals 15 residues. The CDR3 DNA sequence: TGTGCCAGCAGTCCCCCCTCGGGATCCTACAATGAGCAGTTCTTC. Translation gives CASSPPSGSYNEQFF.

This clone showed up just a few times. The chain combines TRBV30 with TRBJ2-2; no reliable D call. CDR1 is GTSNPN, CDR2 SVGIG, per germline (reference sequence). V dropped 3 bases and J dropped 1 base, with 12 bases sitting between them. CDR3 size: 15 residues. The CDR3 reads CAWSPDWKNTGELFF. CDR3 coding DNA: TGTGCCTGGAGCCCCGACTGGAAGAACACCGGGGAGCTGTTTTTT.

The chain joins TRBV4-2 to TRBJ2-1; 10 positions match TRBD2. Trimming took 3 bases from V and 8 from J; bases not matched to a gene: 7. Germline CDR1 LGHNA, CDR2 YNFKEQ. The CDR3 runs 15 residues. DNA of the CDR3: TGTGCCAGCAGCCACAAGCTAGCGGGAGATGATGAGCAGTTCTTC. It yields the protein CASSHKLAGDDEQFF.

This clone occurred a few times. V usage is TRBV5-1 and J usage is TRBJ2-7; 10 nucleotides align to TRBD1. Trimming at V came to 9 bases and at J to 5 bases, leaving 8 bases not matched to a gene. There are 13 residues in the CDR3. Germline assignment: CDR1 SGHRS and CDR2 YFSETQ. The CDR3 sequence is CATRQGARNEQYF. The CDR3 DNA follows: TGCGCCACCAGACAGGGGGCTAGAAACGAGCAGTACTTC.

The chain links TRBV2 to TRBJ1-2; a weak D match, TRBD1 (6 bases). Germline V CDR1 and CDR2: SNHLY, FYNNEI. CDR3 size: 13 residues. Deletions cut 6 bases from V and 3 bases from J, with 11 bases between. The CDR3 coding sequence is TGTGCCAGCAGGTTAGGGGGGGACTATGGCTACACCTTC. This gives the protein CASRLGGDYGYTF.

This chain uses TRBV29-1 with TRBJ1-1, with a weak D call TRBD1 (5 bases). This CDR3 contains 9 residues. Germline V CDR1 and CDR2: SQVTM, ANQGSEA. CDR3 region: CRGLKEAFF. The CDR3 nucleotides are TGCAGGGGGCTCAAAGAAGCTTTCTTT.

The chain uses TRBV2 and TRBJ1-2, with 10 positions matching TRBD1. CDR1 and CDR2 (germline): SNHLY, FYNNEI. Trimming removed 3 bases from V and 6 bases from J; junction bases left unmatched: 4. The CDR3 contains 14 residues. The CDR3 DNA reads TGTGCCAGCAGTGAGGTGGGACAGGGGAATGGCTACACCTTC. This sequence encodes CASSEVGQGNGYTF.

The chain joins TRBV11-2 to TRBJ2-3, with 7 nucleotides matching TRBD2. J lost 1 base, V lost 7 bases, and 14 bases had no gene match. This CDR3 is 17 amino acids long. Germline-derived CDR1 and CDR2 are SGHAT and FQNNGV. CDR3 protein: CASTPRGGLPGTDTQYF. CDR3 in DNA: TGTGCCAGCACCCCCCGCGGGGGACTCCCTGGCACAGATACGCAGTATTTT.

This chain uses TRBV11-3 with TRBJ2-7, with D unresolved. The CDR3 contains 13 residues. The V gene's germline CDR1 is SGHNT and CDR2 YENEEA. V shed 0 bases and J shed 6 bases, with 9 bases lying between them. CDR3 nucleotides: TGTGCCAGCAGCTTAGAGGGTATGGGCGAGCAGTACGTC. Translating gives CASSLEGMGEQYV.

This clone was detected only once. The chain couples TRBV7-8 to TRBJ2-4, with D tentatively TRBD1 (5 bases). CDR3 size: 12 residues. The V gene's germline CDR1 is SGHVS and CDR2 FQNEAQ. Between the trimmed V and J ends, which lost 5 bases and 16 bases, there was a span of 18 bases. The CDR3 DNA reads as TGTGCCAGCAGCCCCGATTGGGGCCTTCCATACTTC. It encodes CASSPDWGLPYF.

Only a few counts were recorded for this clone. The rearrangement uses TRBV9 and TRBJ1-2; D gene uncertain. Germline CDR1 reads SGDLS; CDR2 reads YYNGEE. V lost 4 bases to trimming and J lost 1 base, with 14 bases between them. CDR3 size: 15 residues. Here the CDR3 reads CASSPEGRLNYGYTF. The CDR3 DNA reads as TGTGCCAGCAGCCCAGAGGGTCGGCTTAACTATGGCTACACCTTC.

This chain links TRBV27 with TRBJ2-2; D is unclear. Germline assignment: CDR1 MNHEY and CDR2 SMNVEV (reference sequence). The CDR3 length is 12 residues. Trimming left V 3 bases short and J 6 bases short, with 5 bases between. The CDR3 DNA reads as TGTGCCAGCAGTTTTCTAGCCGGGGAGCTGTTTTTT. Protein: CASSFLAGELFF.

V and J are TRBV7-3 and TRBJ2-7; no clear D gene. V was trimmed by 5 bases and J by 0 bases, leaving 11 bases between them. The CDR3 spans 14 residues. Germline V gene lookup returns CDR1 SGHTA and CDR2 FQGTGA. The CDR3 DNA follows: TGTGCCAGCAGCCCAGCGCTGAGCTCCTACGAGCAGTACTTC. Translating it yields CASSPALSSYEQYF. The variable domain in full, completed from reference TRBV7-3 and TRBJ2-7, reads GAGVSQTPSNKVTEKGKYVELRCDPISGHTALYWYRQSLGQGPEFLIYFQGTGAADDSGLPNDRFFAVRPEGSVSTLKIQRTERGDSAVYLCASSPALSSYEQYFGPGTRLTVT.

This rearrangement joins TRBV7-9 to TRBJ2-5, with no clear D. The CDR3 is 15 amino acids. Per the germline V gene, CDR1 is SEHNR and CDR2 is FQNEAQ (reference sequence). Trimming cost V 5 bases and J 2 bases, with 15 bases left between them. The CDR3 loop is CASSLQRVKQETQYF. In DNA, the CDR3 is TGTGCCAGCAGCCTTCAACGGGTCAAACAAGAGACCCAGTACTTC.

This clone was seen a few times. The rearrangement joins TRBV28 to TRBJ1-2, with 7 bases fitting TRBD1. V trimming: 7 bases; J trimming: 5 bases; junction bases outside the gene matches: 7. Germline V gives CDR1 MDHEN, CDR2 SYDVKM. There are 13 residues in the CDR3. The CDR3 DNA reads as TGTGCCAGCACCAGACAGGGTCCGTATGGCTACACCTTC. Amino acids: CASTRQGPYGYTF.

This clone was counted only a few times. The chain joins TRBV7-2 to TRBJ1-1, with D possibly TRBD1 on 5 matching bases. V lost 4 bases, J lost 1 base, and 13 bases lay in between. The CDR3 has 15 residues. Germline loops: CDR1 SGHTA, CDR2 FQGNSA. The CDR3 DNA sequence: TGTGCCAGCAGCTGGCCGTGGGGCTCGAACACTGAAGCTTTCTTT. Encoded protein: CASSWPWGSNTEAFF.

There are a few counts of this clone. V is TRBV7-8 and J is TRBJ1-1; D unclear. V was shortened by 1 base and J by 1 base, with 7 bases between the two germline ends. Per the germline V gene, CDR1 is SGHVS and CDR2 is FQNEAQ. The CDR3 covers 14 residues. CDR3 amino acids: CASSLGPKNTEAFF. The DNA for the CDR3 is TGTGCCAGCAGCTTAGGGCCGAAGAACACTGAAGCTTTCTTT.

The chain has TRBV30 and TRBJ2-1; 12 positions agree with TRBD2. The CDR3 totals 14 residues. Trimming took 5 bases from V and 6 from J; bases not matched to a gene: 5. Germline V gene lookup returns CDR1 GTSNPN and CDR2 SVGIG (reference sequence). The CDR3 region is CAWEQGLAGNEQFF. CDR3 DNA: TGTGCCTGGGAACAGGGACTAGCGGGCAATGAGCAGTTCTTC.